One and the same sample provided the 2 T cell receptor beta chains below, sequenced in a study of shared clonotypes between healthy human individuals. Generated by immunoSEQ multiplex PCR, the TCRdb table keeps only in-frame clones and is missing some. The profile shows about 2.4 million clones, more than 80% of them singletons. Sequencing was performed on naive CD4+ T cells sorted from blood. Subset in this sample: CD45RA+ positively selected. The receptors were sampled from a man aged 18 to 29 in good health.

The rearrangement joins TRBV2 to TRBJ2-2, with 8 bases identical to TRBD1. Per germline, CDR1 SNHLY and CDR2 FYNNEI. CDR3 length equals 15 residues. Trimming cost V 7 bases and J 3 bases; bases outside gene matches: 7. The chain's CDR3 is CASTLDRADTGELFF. CDR3 nucleotide sequence: TGTGCCAGCACCTTGGACAGGGCGGACACCGGGGAGCTGTTTTTT.

In this sample, this clone turned up once. The chain couples TRBV7-2 to TRBJ2-7, with 7 bases that match TRBD1. Trimming removed 6 bases from V and 3 bases from J; junction bases left unmatched: 11. CDR1 SGHTA and CDR2 FQGNSA come from the germline V gene. This CDR3 is 15 amino acids long. The CDR3 region is CASSSTGTAVYEQYF. CDR3 DNA sequence: TGTGCCAGCAGTTCAACCGGGACAGCCGTCTACGAGCAGTACTTC. Full variable domain (outside the CDR3, taken from reference TRBV7-2 and TRBJ2-7): GAGVSQSPSNKVTEKGKDVELRCDPISGHTALYWYRQSLGQGLEFLIYFQGNSAPDKSGLPSDRFSAERTGGSVSTLTIQRTQQEDSAVYLCASSSTGTAVYEQYFGPGTRLTVT.